The TCR beta chain under discussion was sequenced for a study of cytomegalovirus exposure and HLA in healthy donors. The overall study: Unique TCRs from HLA-typed donors, 70 million to 100 million of them, were held in an early data release. The study placed 80% to 85% of its 350 to 400 genotyped donors in the Caucasian-associated ancestry cluster.

The CDR3 loop spans 14 amino acids. V gave up 3 bases and J gave up 5 bases, with 13 bases separating them. Germline loops: CDR1 SGHTS, CDR2 YDEGEE. Study conclusions and caveats: A cluster of highly shared sequence variants was likely a sequencing artifact. It emerged from a later analysis that several of the most significant clusters appeared to be linked to common viral pathogens.

On this clone: Its antigen remains unknown.

The PCR used 60 Vbeta and 13 Jbeta primers. Method: immunoSEQ multiplex PCR; TCRdb's copy keeps in-frame clones and lacks some. The sample spans under 150,000 clones; the ten largest clones claim roughly 2%. J is TRBJ2-3 and V is TRBV5-8, with D maybe TRBD2 (6 bases). This TCR derives from a woman aged 60-75 years in good health and CMV-seronegative. Source material: PBMCs. The CDR3 protein is CASSSPGVGDTQYF. CDR3 nucleotide sequence: TGTGCCAGCAGCTCACCGGGGGTAGGAGATACGCAGTATTTT.